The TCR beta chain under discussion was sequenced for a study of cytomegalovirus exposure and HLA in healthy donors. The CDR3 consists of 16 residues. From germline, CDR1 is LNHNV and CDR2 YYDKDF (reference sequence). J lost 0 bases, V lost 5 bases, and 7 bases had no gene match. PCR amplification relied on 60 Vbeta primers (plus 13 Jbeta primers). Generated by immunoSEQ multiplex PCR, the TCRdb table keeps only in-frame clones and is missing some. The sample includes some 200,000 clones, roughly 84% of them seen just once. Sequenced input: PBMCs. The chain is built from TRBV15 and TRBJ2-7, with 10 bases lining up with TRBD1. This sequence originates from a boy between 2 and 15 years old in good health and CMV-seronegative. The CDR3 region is CATSGLGQGHSYEQYF. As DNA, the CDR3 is TGTGCCACCAGCGGATTGGGACAGGGGCACTCCTACGAGCAGTACTTC.